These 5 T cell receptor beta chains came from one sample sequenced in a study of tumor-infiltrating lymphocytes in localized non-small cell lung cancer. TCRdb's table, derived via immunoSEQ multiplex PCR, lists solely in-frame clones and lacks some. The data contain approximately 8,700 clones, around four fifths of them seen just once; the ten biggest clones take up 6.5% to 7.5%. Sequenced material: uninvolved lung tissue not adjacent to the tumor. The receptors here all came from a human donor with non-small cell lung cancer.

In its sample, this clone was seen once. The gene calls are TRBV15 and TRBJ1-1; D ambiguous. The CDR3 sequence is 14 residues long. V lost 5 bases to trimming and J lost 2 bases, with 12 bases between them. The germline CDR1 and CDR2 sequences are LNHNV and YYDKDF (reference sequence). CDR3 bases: TGTGCCACCAGCCGAGTTCCAAGCAACACTGAAGCTTTCTTT. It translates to CATSRVPSNTEAFF. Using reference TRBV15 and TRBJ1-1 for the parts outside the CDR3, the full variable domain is DAMVIQNPRYQVTQFGKPVTLSCSQTLNHNVMYWYQQKSSQAPKLLFHYYDKDFNNEADTPDNFQSRRPNTSFCFLDIRSPGLGDTAMYLCATSRVPSNTEAFFGQGTRLTVV.

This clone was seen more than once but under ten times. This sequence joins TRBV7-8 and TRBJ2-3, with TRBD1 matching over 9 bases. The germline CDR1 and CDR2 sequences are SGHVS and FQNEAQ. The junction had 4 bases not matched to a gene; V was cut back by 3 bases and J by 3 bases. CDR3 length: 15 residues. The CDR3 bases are TGTGCCAGCAGCTTTGAACAGGGGGCGACAGATACGCAGTATTTT. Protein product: CASSFEQGATDTQYF.

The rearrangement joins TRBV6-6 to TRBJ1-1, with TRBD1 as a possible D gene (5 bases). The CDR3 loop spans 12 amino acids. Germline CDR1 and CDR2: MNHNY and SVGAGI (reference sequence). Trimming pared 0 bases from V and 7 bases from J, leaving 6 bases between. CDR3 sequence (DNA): TGTGCCAGCAGTTACTCTCAGGGTGAAGCTTTCTTT. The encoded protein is CASSYSQGEAFF.

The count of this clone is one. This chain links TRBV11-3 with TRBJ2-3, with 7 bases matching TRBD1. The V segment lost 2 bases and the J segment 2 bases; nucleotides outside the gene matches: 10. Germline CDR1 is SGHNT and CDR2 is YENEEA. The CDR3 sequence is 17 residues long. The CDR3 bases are TGTGCCAGCAGCTTAAGGGGGCCCGGACGGCCCACAGATACGCAGTATTTT. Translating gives CASSLRGPGRPTDTQYF.

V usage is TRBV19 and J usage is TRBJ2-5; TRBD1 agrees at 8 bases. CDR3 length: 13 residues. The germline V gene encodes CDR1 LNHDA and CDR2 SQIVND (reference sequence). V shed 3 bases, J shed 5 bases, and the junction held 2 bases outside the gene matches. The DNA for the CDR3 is TGTGCCAGTAGTATCCAGGGGGCGGAGACCCAGTACTTC. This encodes CASSIQGAETQYF.